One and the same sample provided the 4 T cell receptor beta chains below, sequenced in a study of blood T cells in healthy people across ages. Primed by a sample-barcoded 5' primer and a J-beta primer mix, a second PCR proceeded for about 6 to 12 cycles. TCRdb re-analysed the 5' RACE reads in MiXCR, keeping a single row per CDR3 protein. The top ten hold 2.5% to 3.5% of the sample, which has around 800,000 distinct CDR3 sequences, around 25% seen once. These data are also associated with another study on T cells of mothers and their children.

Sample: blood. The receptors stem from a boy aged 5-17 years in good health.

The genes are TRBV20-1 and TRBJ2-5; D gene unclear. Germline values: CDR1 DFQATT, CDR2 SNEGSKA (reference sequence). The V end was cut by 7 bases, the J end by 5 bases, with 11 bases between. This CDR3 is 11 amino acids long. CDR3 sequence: CSGKGDETQYF. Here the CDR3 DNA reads TGCAGTGGGAAGGGCGACGAGACCCAGTACTTC.

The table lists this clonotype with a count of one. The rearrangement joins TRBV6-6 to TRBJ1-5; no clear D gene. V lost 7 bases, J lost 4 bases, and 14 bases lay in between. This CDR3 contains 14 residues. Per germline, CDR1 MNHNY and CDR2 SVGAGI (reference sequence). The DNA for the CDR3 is TGTGCCAGCACCCTGGAACAATTAAATCAGCCCCAGCATTTT. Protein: CASTLEQLNQPQHF.

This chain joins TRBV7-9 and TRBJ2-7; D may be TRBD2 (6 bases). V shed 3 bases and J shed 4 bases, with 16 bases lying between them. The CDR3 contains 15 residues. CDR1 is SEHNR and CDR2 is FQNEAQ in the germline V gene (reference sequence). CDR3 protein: CASSFSPGGLYEQYF. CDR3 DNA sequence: TGTGCCAGCAGCTTTTCCCCTGGGGGACTTTACGAGCAGTACTTC.

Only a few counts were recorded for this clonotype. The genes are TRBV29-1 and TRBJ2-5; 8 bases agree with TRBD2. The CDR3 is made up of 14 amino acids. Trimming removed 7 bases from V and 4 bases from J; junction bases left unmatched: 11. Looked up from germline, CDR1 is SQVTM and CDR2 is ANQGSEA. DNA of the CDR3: TGCAGCGCCACGTCCCGGGGGGGCCGAGAGACCCAGTACTTC. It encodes CSATSRGGRETQYF.